The 15 T cell receptor beta chains given below trace back to one sample, sequenced in a study of breast tumors, draining lymph nodes, adjacent tissues. TCRdb reprocessed the multiplex PCR reads via MiXCR and lists one record per CDR3 protein. This table has about 35,000 distinct CDR3 sequences, around 35% appearing once. The sample comprised breast tumor tissue. Source of these receptors: a female donor with breast cancer. Some clones in this sample may be carry-over from other donors' samples.

This clonotype showed up many times. This chain uses TRBV5-6 with TRBJ2-7; D is unresolved. The CDR3 covers 12 residues. Germline CDR1 is SGHDT and CDR2 is YYEEEE. V shed 1 base and J shed 3 bases, with 5 bases lying between them. In DNA, the CDR3 is TGTGCCAGCAGCTTGAGGGTCTACGAGCAGTACTTC. Protein product: CASSLRVYEQYF.

V gene TRBV6-2 or TRBV6-3 combines with J gene TRBJ2-7; tentative D call: TRBD1 (5 bases). From germline, CDR1 is MNHEY and CDR2 SVGEGT. The CDR3 covers 13 residues. Trimming removed 10 bases at V and 0 bases at J, with 13 bases between. The CDR3 region is CATETVISYEQYF. The CDR3 DNA follows: TGTGCCACCGAGACAGTGATCTCCTACGAGCAGTACTTC.

The gene calls are TRBV12-3 or TRBV12-4 and TRBJ1-2; TRBD1 matches at 11 bases. CDR3 length: 15 amino acids. V shed 7 bases, J shed 4 bases, and the junction held 8 bases outside the gene matches. The CDR3: CASTLPGTGGYGYTF. CDR3 in DNA: TGTGCCAGCACCTTACCCGGGACAGGGGGCTATGGCTACACCTTC.

This clonotype has a count of ten or more. J is TRBJ1-5 and V is TRBV7-9; no clear D. Per germline, CDR1 SEHNR and CDR2 FQNEAQ (reference sequence). V lost 5 bases and J lost 5, with 10 bases in between. The CDR3 length is 13 residues. The CDR3: CASSRTEDQPQHF. The CDR3 DNA reads as TGTGCCAGCAGCCGGACGGAGGATCAGCCCCAGCATTTT. Supplemented by reference TRBV7-9 and TRBJ1-5, the full variable domain reads DTGVSQNPRHKITKRGQNVTFRCDPISEHNRLYWYRQTLGQGPEFLTYFQNEAQLEKSRLLSDRFSAERPKGSFSTLEIQRTEQGDSAMYLCASSRTEDQPQHFGDGTRLSIL.

V usage is TRBV13 and J usage is TRBJ1-1; possibly TRBD1 for D (5 bases). CDR3 length: 13 residues. The V gene lost 4 bases and the J gene lost 10 bases, with 16 bases spanning the gap. Germline-derived CDR1 and CDR2 are PRHDT and FYEKMQ (reference sequence). CDR3 residues: CASSSTRGRRAFF. The CDR3 region has the DNA TGTGCCAGCAGCTCTACAAGGGGCCGAAGAGCTTTCTTT. Looking up the rest from reference TRBV13 and TRBJ1-1 gives the full variable domain: AAGVIQSPRHLIKEKRETATLKCYPIPRHDTVYWYQQGPGQDPQFLISFYEKMQSDKGSIPDRFSAQQFSDYHSELNMSSLELGDSALYFCASSSTRGRRAFFGQGTRLTVV.

In this sample, this clonotype turned up once. This chain connects TRBV15 to TRBJ1-4; D perhaps matches TRBD1 (5 bases). CDR3 size: 15 residues. Between the trimmed V and J ends, which lost 0 bases and 8 bases, there was a span of 13 bases. Germline assignment: CDR1 LNHNV and CDR2 YYDKDF (reference sequence). The DNA of the CDR3 is TGTGCCACCAGCAGAGATAGGGGACTCCCAGAAAAACTGTTTTTT. Translated: CATSRDRGLPEKLFF.

This clonotype was found a few times. One base away lies a much larger clone, so this may be a sequencing read error. V is TRBV19 and J is TRBJ2-3; TRBD2 is a possible D gene (5 bases). The CDR3 loop spans 15 amino acids. Germline V gives CDR1 LNHDA, CDR2 SQIVND (reference sequence). The CDR3 spells CAGSIQRTSTDTQYF. CDR3 sequence (DNA): TGTGCCGGTAGTATACAGCGGACCAGCACAGATACGCAGTATTTT.

This clonotype has just a few counts. This chain uses TRBV28 with TRBJ2-7; 7 positions match TRBD1. The germline CDR1 and CDR2 sequences are MDHEN and SYDVKM. After removal of 3 bases from V and 1 base from J, the junction contained 15 bases not matched to a gene. CDR3 length: 18 amino acids. The CDR3 loop is CASSFGTAAYQRSYEQYF. As DNA, the CDR3 is TGTGCCAGCAGTTTTGGGACAGCGGCGTACCAACGATCCTACGAGCAGTACTTC.

As concerns this clonotype: A much more abundant neighbour one base away suggests this may be a read error. The rearrangement uses TRBV19 and TRBJ2-6, with D possibly being TRBD2 (7 bases). The CDR3 covers 18 residues. Germline lookup yields CDR1 LNHDA and CDR2 SQIVND (reference sequence). The CDR3 DNA sequence: TGTGCCAGTAGTCCGGCCCTGACGGGCTCTGCGGGGGCCAACGTCCCGACTTTC. Its translation: CASSPALTGSAGANVPTF.

This clonotype was picked up many times. The chain couples TRBV4-1 to TRBJ2-7; TRBD1 agrees at 8 bases. The V gene end was trimmed by 1 base and the J gene end by 2 bases; junction bases not matched to a gene: 4. Germline assignment: CDR1 MGHRA and CDR2 YSYEKL. This CDR3 region has 15 residues. The CDR3 reads CASSQVHRGTYEQYF. In DNA form, the CDR3 reads TGCGCCAGCAGCCAAGTACACAGGGGGACCTACGAGCAGTACTTC.

This clonotype occurred a few times. The chain is built from TRBV11-2 and TRBJ2-4; D is perhaps TRBD2 (7 bases). The CDR3 loop spans 15 amino acids. Germline lookup yields CDR1 SGHAT and CDR2 FQNNGV. The V and J ends lost 1 base and 5 bases respectively, with 12 bases between them. The CDR3 protein is CASSLGGGLENIQYF. DNA of the CDR3: TGTGCCAGCAGCTTAGGGGGGGGGCTGGAAAACATTCAGTACTTC.

This clonotype has a count of ten or more. A much more abundant neighbour one base away suggests this may be a read error. The rearrangement uses TRBV20-1 and TRBJ2-7, with TRBD2 identical over 7 bases. This CDR3 contains 15 residues. The germline V gene has CDR1 DFQATT and CDR2 SNEGSKA (reference sequence). The CDR3, as DNA: TGCAGTACTAGAGACCGGGACTATCACTCCTACGAGCAGTACTTC. It yields the protein CSTRDRDYHSYEQYF.

This clonotype was seen at least ten times. The chain couples TRBV7-6 to TRBJ2-6, with D maybe TRBD1 (6 bases). Germline CDR1 is SGHVS and CDR2 is FNYEAQ. V lost 7 bases, J lost 0 bases, and 19 bases lay in between. CDR3 length: 18 amino acids. The CDR3 protein is CASTPTGQPPSGANVLTF. CDR3 bases: TGTGCCAGCACCCCGACAGGACAGCCTCCCTCTGGGGCCAACGTCCTGACTTTC.

This clonotype was found many times. The chain has TRBV24-1 and TRBJ2-7; TRBD2 matches 12 bases. This CDR3 spans 15 amino acids. CDR1 and CDR2 from the germline V gene are KGHDR and SFDVKD. J was trimmed by 6 bases and V by 3 bases; bases with no gene match: 5. Here the CDR3 DNA reads TGTGCCACCAGTGATCCCACTAGCGGGAGGCCCGAGCAGTACTTC. Translated: CATSDPTSGRPEQYF.

At least ten counts were recorded for this clonotype. The chain joins TRBV4-1 to TRBJ1-2; D uncertain. V was clipped by 3 bases and J by 0 bases, with 11 bases between them. Germline V gene lookup returns CDR1 MGHRA and CDR2 YSYEKL. CDR3 length: 15 amino acids. The CDR3: CASSQRRAANYGYTF. The CDR3 DNA is TGCGCCAGCAGCCAGCGCCGCGCCGCTAACTATGGCTACACCTTC.